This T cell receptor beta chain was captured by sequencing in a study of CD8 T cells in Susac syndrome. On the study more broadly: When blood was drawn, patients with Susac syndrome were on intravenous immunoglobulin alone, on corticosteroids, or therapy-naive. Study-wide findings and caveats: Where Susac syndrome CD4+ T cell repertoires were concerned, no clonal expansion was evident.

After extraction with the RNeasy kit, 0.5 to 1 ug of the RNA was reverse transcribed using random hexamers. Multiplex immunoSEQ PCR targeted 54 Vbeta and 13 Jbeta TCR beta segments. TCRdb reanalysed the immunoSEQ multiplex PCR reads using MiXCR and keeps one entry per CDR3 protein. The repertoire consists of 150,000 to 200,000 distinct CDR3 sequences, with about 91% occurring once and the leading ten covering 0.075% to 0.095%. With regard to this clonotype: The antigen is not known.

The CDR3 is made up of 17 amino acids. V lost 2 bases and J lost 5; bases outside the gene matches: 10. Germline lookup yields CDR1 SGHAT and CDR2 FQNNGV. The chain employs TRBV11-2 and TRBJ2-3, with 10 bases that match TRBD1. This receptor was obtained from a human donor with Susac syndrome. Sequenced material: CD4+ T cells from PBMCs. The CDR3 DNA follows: TGTGCCAGCAGCTTACATTTAGGACAGGGGGGCAGAGATACGCAGTATTTT. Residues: CASSLHLGQGGRDTQYF.